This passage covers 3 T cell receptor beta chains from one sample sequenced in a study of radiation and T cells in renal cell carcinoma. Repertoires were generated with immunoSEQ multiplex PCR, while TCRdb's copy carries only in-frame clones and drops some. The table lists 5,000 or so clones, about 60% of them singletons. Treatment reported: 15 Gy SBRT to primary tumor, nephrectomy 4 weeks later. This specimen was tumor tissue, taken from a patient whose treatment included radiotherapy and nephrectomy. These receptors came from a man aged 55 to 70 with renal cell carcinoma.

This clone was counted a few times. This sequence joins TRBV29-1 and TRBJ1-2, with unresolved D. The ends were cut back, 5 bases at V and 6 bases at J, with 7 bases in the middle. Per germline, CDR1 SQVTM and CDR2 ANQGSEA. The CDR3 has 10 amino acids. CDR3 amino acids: CSVRLHGYTF. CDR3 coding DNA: TGCAGCGTTCGTCTTCATGGCTACACCTTC.

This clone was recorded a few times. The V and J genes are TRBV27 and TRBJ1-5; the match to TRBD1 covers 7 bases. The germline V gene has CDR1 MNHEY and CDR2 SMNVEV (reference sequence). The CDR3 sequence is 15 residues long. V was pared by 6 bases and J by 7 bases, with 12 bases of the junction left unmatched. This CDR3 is CASSPDATGSQPQHF. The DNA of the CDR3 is TGTGCCAGCAGCCCAGACGCGACAGGGTCGCAGCCCCAGCATTTT.

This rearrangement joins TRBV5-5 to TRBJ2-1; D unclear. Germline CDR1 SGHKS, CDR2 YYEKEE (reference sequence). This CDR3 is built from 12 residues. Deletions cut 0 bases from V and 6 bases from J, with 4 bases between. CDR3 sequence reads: CASSLGGNEQFF. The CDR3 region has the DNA TGTGCCAGCAGCTTGGGAGGCAATGAGCAGTTCTTC. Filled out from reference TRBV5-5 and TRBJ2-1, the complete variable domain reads DAGVTQSPTHLIKTRGQQVTLRCSPISGHKSVSWYQQVLGQGPQFIFQYYEKEERGRGNFPDRFSARQFPNYSSELNVNALLLGDSALYLCASSLGGNEQFFGPGTRLTVL.